The sequence of this T cell receptor beta chain was determined in a study of blood T cells in healthy people across ages. Study-wide findings and caveats: Naive and antigen-experienced cells were not separated, limiting conclusive comparison. Donor CMV infection status was unknown, possibly confounding age-related changes in expanded clonotypes. Both higher diversity and more naive CD4+ cells marked long-lived donors when set against aged donors.

On this clonotype: The antigen is unknown.

The CDR3 covers 14 residues. Per the germline V gene, CDR1 is SGHTA and CDR2 is FQGNSA. A second PCR of 7 to 11 cycles used a sample-barcoded 5' primer and a J-beta primer mix. TCRdb ran MiXCR on the 5' RACE reads and lists one entry per CDR3 protein. The table shows 780,000 or so distinct CDR3 sequences, with about 56% occurring only once. The chain joins TRBV7-2 to TRBJ2-7; possibly TRBD2 for D (5 bases). With the DNA end fitting TRBJ2-5 better, the J assignment may be wrong. The sequence derives from a man between 35 and 55 years old in good health. Sequenced material: blood. The CDR3 DNA is TGTGCCAGCAGCTTAAGGCGGGCGAGGGAGACCCAGTACTTC. Translation: CASSLRRARETQYF.